Given below is one TCR beta chain in context. CDR3 length: 15 amino acids. J lost 5 bases, V lost 4 bases, and 8 bases had no gene match. Germline V gene data show CDR1 as LNHDA and CDR2 as SQIVND (reference sequence). Sequencing was performed with immunoSEQ multiplex PCR; in TCRdb, only in-frame clones are kept and a portion is missing. The sample contains roughly 38,000 clones, over 75% of which appear only once. The sample originates from a study of blood T cell repertoires in COVID-19. In the study overall: Samples came from the United States, Italy and Spain, spanning acute and convalescent COVID-19.

The clonotype originates from a man aged 55 to 69 with acute or convalescent COVID-19. The chain combines TRBV19 with TRBJ2-7, with TRBD1 matching over 10 bases. The sequenced material came from peripheral blood. CDR3 DNA: TGTGCCAGTAGTAACCGGGACAGGGGTCCCCACGAGCAGTACTTC. Encoded protein: CASSNRDRGPHEQYF.